This T cell receptor beta chain was retrieved from a study of blood T cell repertoires in COVID-19. Overall study context: Acute and convalescent COVID-19 specimens originated in the United States, Italy and Spain.

CDR1 is SGHAT, CDR2 FQNNGV, per germline. This CDR3 contains 13 residues. The V end lost 0 bases, the J end lost 2 bases, and 5 bases lay between the germline ends. The data were produced by immunoSEQ multiplex PCR, yet TCRdb's version contains in-frame clones alone and is incomplete. The repertoire holds roughly 36,000 clones, with over 85% as singletons. The J gene is TRBJ2-7, the V gene TRBV11-2, with D uncertain. The material sequenced was peripheral blood. The clonotype was recovered from a human donor with active COVID-19. The donor label of this sample is uncertain. The chain's CDR3 is CASSLDLPYEQYF. The DNA for the CDR3 is TGTGCCAGCAGCTTAGATCTCCCCTACGAGCAGTACTTC.